This TCR beta chain is drawn from a study of blood T cell repertoires in COVID-19. Study background: The United States, Italy and Spain were the sources of the acute and convalescent COVID-19 samples. In each case, the material was cDNA or gDNA derived from T cells, B-cell-depleted T cells, or PBMCs.

In Cohort 3, a recovered donor had either two negative PCRs, clearance, or symptom resolution. In this sample, this clone turned up once. This sample includes further DNA sequences coding for the same CDR3. Original data processing: Estimation of nucleated cell counts relied on the amplification of reference gene primers. TCRdb's table, derived via immunoSEQ multiplex PCR, lists solely in-frame clones and lacks some. V, J and clone size derive from that table, while D and trimming were established from the DNA sequence. The data contain around 450,000 clones, roughly 91% of them singletons. Specimen: PBMCs or T cells enriched from blood (not recorded which). This receptor was identified in a man between 18 and 29 years old who had recovered from COVID-19.

CDR3 nucleotide sequence: TGCGCCAGCAGCCAAGGGGGGGCTGGAAACACCATATATTTT. Translation: CASSQGGAGNTIYF. This chain connects TRBV4-1 to TRBJ1-3, with D possibly matching TRBD1 (5 bases). The ends were cut back, 1 base at V and 2 bases at J, with 6 bases in the middle. Germline lookup yields CDR1 MGHRA and CDR2 YSYEKL. This CDR3 spans 14 amino acids.